Here is one TCR beta chain with its context. Unmatched junction bases numbered 18, after V lost 4 bases and J lost 7 bases. The CDR3 totals 18 residues. Per germline, CDR1 SGHVS and CDR2 FQNEAQ. These data belong to a study of cytomegalovirus exposure and HLA in healthy donors. The data were produced by immunoSEQ multiplex PCR, yet TCRdb's version contains in-frame clones alone and is incomplete. There are about 130,000 clones in the sample; 95% to 96% occur only once, and about 1.7% lies in the top ten. The gene calls are TRBV7-8 and TRBJ2-4; 8 bases align to TRBD2. The sample taken for sequencing was PBMCs. This TCR derives from a man between 18 and 35 years old in good health and CMV-seronegative. The CDR3 is CASSWELGSGMVGNIQYF. In nucleotides, the CDR3 is TGTGCCAGCAGCTGGGAACTGGGTAGCGGGATGGTGGGGAACATTCAGTACTTC.